The rows below give T cell receptor beta chains drawn from one sample of a study of cytotoxic CD8 clonotypes in ibrutinib-treated CLL. Sequencing was performed with immunoSEQ multiplex PCR; in TCRdb, only in-frame clones are kept and a portion is missing. The sample consists of about 130,000 clones, 70% to 90% of them appearing once. The sample consisted of PBMCs, taken after 24 months of ibrutinib treatment. The receptors were sampled from a human donor with chronic lymphocytic leukemia. CDR3s include the opening cysteine and the closing phenylalanine or tryptophan. The D gene is left open where the match is weak. Some rows mark clone size as missing; the rest say once, few, many or name a class of expanded clone.

clone_size j_call d_call v_call cdr3_aa cdr3_nt
. TRBJ2-7 TRBD1 TRBV7-9 CASSLEGWGQGAYEQYF TGTGCCAGCAGCTTAGAAGGGTGGGGACAGGGGGCCTACGAGCAGTACTTC
. TRBJ2-5 TRBD2 TRBV4-1 CASSQTLTSGVSETQYF TGCGCCAGCAGCCAAACTCTGACTAGCGGAGTTAGCGAGACCCAGTACTTC
. TRBJ2-3 TRBD2 TRBV5-1 CASSPISGGRSTDTQYF TGCGCCAGCAGCCCTATTTCGGGGGGGCGTAGCACAGATACGCAGTATTTT
. TRBJ2-7 TRBD2 TRBV7-9 CASSLLADYEQYF TGTGCCAGCAGCTTACTAGCGGATTACGAGCAGTACTTC
few TRBJ2-5 TRBD2 TRBV6-4 CASSPFRTSGVCQETQYF TGTGCCAGCAGTCCCTTTCGGACTAGCGGGGTTTGCCAAGAGACCCAGTACTTC
. TRBJ1-3 . TRBV28 CASTGGIIGNTIYF TGTGCCAGCACAGGAGGGATTATCGGAAACACCATATATTTT
. TRBJ2-1 . TRBV19 CASNADSSYNEQFF TGTGCCAGTAATGCAGATAGCTCCTACAATGAGCAGTTCTTC
. TRBJ2-3 . TRBV7-2 CASSSGPYTQYF TGTGCCAGCAGCTCGGGGCCCTATACGCAGTATTTT
. TRBJ1-2 . TRBV7-9 CASSWTGTSPGYTF TGTGCCAGCAGCTGGACGGGGACAAGTCCTGGCTACACCTTC
. TRBJ2-3 . TRBV28 CASSFRPDTQYF TGTGCCAGCAGTTTCAGACCAGATACGCAGTATTTT
. TRBJ2-3 . TRBV13 CASSPFDLTDTQYF TGTGCCAGCAGCCCCTTCGACCTCACAGATACGCAGTATTTT
. TRBJ1-2 . TRBV10-3 CAISESGTIGEGYTF TGTGCCATCAGTGAGTCCGGGACCATTGGAGAGGGCTACACCTTC
. TRBJ2-7 TRBD1 TRBV4-1 CASSLFRTGGSSYEQYF TGCGCCAGCAGCCTCTTCCGAACAGGGGGGAGCTCCTACGAGCAGTACTTC
. TRBJ2-5 . TRBV2 CASRVFQGTQYF TGTGCCAGCAGGGTCTTCCAGGGGACCCAGTACTTC
. TRBJ1-4 . TRBV27 CASSLLTGINEKLFF TGTGCCAGCAGTTTACTAACAGGGATTAATGAAAAACTGTTTTTT
few TRBJ2-1 . TRBV14 CASSQDLRSEQFF TGTGCCAGCAGCCAAGATCTAAGAAGTGAGCAGTTCTTC
. TRBJ1-6 . TRBV5-6 CASSPGTPSSSPLHF TGTGCCAGCAGCCCTGGGACGCCGAGCTCTTCACCCCTCCACTTT
. TRBJ1-5 . TRBV19 CASSPARAISHSNQPQHF TGTGCCAGTAGTCCCGCCCGGGCCATCTCCCATAGCAATCAGCCCCAGCATTTT
few TRBJ2-1 TRBD2 TRBV5-6 CASSLERGGDYNEQFF TGTGCCAGCAGCTTGGAACGCGGGGGGGACTACAATGAGCAGTTCTTC
. TRBJ1-3 . TRBV27 CASSLSRGNTIYF TGTGCCAGCAGTTTATCTAGGGGGAACACCATATATTTT
medium-sized TRBJ1-2 . TRBV19 CASSGQERPNYGYTF TGTGCCAGTAGTGGGCAGGAGAGACCTAACTATGGCTACACCTTC
. TRBJ1-2 . TRBV10-1 CASSESTGRRYGYTF TGCGCCAGCAGTGAGAGCACAGGGAGAAGGTATGGCTACACCTTC
. TRBJ2-5 . TRBV11-2 CASSLDHTSKTQYF TGTGCCAGCAGCTTAGATCATACTAGCAAGACCCAGTACTTC
once TRBJ2-3 . TRBV9 CASSAKRSTDTQYF TGTGCCAGCAGCGCTAAGCGGAGCACAGATACGCAGTATTTT
. TRBJ1-5 . TRBV28 CASSLAVLGNQPQHF TGTGCCAGCAGTTTGGCGGTTTTGGGCAATCAGCCCCAGCATTTT
. TRBJ1-4 . TRBV5-1 CASSSGQLATNEKLFF TGCGCCAGCAGCTCAGGACAGCTTGCAACTAATGAAAAACTGTTTTTT
. TRBJ2-2 TRBD1 TRBV5-6 CASSFSGGQGAGELFF TGTGCCAGCAGCTTTTCTGGGGGACAGGGTGCCGGGGAGCTGTTTTTT
. TRBJ2-7 . TRBV4-1 CASSQDRGYEQYF TGCGCCAGCAGCCAGGACCGGGGCTACGAGCAGTACTTC
once TRBJ1-3 . TRBV5-1 CASSLSPQGSGNTIYF TGCGCCAGCAGCTTGTCCCCACAGGGTTCTGGAAACACCATATATTTT
. TRBJ2-5 . TRBV7-9 CASSLEVETQYF TGTGCCAGCAGCTTAGAAGTGGAGACCCAGTACTTC
. TRBJ2-7 TRBD2 TRBV27 CASRRGGGQSSYEQYF TGTGCCAGCCGAAGGGGCGGGGGGCAAAGCTCCTACGAGCAGTACTTC
. TRBJ2-2 . TRBV9 CASSVVSRGTGELFF TGTGCCAGCAGCGTAGTGTCCCGGGGCACCGGGGAGCTGTTTTTT
many TRBJ2-1 TRBD1 TRBV2 CASSAQGGSYNEQFF TGTGCCAGCAGCGCACAGGGGGGCTCCTACAATGAGCAGTTCTTC
. TRBJ2-7 TRBD2 TRBV27 CASSLYSGSSYEQYF TGTGCCAGCAGTTTATATAGCGGGAGCTCCTACGAGCAGTACTTC
. TRBJ1-4 TRBD1 TRBV18 CASSLPRQGGEKLFF TGTGCCAGCTCACTCCCGAGACAGGGCGGTGAAAAACTGTTTTTT
. TRBJ1-1 TRBD1 TRBV7-3 CASSSRGLNTEAFF TGTGCCAGCAGCTCCAGGGGGTTGAACACTGAAGCTTTCTTT
. TRBJ1-6 . TRBV5-1 CASSLDGYSPLHF TGCGCCAGCAGCTTGGACGGTTATTCACCCCTCCACTTT
few TRBJ1-1 . TRBV2 CASRENMNTEAFF TGTGCCAGCAGAGAAAATATGAACACTGAAGCTTTCTTT
. TRBJ1-2 . TRBV5-4 CASSQDVSSSTLYGYTF TGTGCCAGCAGCCAAGATGTTAGCAGCTCGACCCTATATGGCTACACCTTC